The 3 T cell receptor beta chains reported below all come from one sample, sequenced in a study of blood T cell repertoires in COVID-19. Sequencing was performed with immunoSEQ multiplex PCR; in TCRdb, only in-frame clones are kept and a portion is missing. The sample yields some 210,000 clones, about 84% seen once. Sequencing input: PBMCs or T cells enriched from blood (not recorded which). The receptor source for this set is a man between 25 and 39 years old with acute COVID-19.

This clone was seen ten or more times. The CDR3 bases are TGTGCCAGCAGCCCCCGGGACAGGGGCACCGGGGAGCTGTTTTTT. Encoded protein: CASSPRDRGTGELFF. The genes are TRBV4-2 and TRBJ2-2; 10 positions match TRBD1. The trim removed 4 bases at V and 4 bases at J, leaving 3 bases unmatched. Looked up from germline, CDR1 is LGHNA and CDR2 is YNFKEQ. CDR3 length equals 15 residues.

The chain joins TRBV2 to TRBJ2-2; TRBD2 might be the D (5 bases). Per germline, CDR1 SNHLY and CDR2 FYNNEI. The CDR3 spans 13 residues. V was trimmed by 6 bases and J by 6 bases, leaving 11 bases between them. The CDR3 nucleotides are TGTGCCAGCAGGGTAGGGCGGGCCGGGGAGCTGTTTTTT. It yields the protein CASRVGRAGELFF.

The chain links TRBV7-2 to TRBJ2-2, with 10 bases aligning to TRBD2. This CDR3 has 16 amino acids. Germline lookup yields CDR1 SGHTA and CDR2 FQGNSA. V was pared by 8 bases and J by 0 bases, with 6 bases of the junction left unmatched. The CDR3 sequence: CASGSGGLSNTGELFF. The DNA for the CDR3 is TGTGCCAGCGGTAGCGGGGGGCTATCGAACACCGGGGAGCTGTTTTTT.